This T cell receptor (beta chain) emerged from a study of blood T cell repertoires in COVID-19. The wider study: Acute and convalescent COVID-19 samples came from the United States, Italy and Spain. In each case, the material was cDNA or gDNA derived from T cells, B-cell-depleted T cells, or PBMCs.

Germline V gives CDR1 SQVTM, CDR2 ANQGSEA. The V end lost 5 bases, the J end lost 3 bases, and 16 bases lay between the germline ends. The CDR3 is 15 residues long. Original analysis: Estimates of nucleated cell counts were drawn from the amplification of reference gene primers. Some clones are missing from TCRdb's copy, which holds only in-frame ones; the method was immunoSEQ multiplex PCR. D and trimming come from the DNA, and the V and J calls and clone size come from that table. The sample includes about 87,000 clones, around 88% of them seen just once. This rearrangement joins TRBV29-1 to TRBJ2-2; D may be TRBD1 (6 bases). The clonotype comes from a human donor in a cohort sampled during active COVID-19. Sequenced input: peripheral blood. Here the CDR3 reads CSVSTGSTDTGELFF. The CDR3 nucleotides are TGCAGCGTTTCAACAGGGAGTACGGACACCGGGGAGCTGTTTTTT.